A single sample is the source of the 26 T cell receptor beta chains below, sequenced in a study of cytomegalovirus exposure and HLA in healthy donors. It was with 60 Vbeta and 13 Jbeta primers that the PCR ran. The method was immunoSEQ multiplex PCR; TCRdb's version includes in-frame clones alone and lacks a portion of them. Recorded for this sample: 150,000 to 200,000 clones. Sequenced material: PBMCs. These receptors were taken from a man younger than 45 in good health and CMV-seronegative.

The CDR3 DNA reads TGCGCCAGCAGCCAAGGGGACAGTGGCTATGGCTACACCTTC. Encoded protein: CASSQGDSGYGYTF. The chain employs TRBV5-1 and TRBJ1-2; 7 bases align to TRBD1. The CDR3 runs 14 residues. Per germline, CDR1 SGHRS and CDR2 YFSETQ. J was trimmed by 4 bases and V by 4 bases; bases with no gene match: 7.

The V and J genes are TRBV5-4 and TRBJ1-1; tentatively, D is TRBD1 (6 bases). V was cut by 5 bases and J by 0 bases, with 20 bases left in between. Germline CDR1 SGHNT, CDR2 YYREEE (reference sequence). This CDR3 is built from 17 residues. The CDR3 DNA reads TGTGCCAGCAGTGGGGCAGGGGTAGGGGACGTGAACACTGAAGCTTTCTTT. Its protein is CASSGAGVGDVNTEAFF.

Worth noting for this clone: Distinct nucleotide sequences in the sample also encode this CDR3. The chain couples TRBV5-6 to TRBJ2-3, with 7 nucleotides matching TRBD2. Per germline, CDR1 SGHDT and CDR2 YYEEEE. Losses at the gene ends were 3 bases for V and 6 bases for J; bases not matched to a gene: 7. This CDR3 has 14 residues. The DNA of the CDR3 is TGTGCCAGCAGCTCTCGGGGAGGGTCGGATACGCAGTATTTT. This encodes CASSSRGGSDTQYF.

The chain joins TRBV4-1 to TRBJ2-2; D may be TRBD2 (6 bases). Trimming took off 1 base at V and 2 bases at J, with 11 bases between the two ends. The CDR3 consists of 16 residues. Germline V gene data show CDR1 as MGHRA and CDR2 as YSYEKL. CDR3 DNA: TGCGCCAGCAGCCAAGTAAAGCGGGCTAACACCGGGGAGCTGTTTTTT. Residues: CASSQVKRANTGELFF.

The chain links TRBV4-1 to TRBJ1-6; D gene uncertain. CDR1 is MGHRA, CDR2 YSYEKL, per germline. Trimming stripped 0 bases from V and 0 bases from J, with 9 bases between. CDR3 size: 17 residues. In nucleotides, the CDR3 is TGCGCCAGCAGCCAAGAGCCAGCGAGCTCCTATAATTCACCCCTCCACTTT. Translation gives CASSQEPASSYNSPLHF.

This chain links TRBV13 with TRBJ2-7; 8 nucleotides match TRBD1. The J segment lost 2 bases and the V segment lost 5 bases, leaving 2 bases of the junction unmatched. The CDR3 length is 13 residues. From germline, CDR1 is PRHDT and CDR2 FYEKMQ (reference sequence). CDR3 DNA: TGTGCCAGCAGCCCGGACAGGGCCTACGAGCAGTACTTC. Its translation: CASSPDRAYEQYF.

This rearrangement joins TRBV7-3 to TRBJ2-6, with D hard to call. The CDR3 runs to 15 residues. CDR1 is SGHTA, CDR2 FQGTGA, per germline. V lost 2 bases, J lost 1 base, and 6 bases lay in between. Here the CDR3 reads CASSLSVSGANVLTF. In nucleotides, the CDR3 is TGTGCCAGCAGCTTATCCGTGTCTGGGGCCAACGTCCTGACTTTC.

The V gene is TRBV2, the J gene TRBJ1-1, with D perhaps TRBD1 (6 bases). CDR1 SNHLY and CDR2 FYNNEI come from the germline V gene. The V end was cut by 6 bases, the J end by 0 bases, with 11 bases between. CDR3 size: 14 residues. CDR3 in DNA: TGTGCCAGCAGCGCAGGGGCGTTGAACACTGAAGCTTTCTTT. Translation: CASSAGALNTEAFF.

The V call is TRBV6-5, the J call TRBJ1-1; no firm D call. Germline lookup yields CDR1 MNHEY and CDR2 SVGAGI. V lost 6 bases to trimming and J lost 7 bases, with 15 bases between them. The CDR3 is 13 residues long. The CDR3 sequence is CASSFRPGNEAFF. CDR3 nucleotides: TGTGCCAGCAGCTTTCGACCGGGTAATGAAGCTTTCTTT.

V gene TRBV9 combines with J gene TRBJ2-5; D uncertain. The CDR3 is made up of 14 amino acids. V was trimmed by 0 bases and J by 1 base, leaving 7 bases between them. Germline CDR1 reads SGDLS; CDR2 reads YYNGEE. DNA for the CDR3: TGTGCCAGCAGCGTAGACCCAGGCCAAGAGACCCAGTACTTC. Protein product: CASSVDPGQETQYF.

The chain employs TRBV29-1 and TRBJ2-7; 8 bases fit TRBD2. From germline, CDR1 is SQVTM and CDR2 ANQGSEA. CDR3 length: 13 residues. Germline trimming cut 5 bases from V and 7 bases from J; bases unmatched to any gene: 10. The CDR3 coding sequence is TGCAGCGTTAGGGTAGCGGGGCCTTGGGAGCAGTACTTC. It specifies CSVRVAGPWEQYF.

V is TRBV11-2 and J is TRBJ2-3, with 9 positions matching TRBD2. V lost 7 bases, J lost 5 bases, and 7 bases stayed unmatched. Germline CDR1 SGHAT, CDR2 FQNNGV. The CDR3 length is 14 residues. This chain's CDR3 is CASTETSGQDTQYF. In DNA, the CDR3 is TGTGCCAGCACCGAGACTAGCGGTCAAGATACGCAGTATTTT.

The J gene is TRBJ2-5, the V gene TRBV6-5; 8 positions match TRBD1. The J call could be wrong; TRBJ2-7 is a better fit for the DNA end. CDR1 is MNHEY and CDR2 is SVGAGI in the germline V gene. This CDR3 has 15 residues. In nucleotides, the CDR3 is TGTGCCAGCTCTGCCAATGGCAGGGGGCCAAACGAGCAGTACTTC. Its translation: CASSANGRGPNEQYF.

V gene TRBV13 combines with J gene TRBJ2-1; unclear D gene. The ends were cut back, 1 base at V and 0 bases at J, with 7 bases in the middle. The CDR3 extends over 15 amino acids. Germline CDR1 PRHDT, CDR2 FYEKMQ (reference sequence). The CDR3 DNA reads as TGTGCCAGCAGCTTAGCGGGTCGCTCCTACAATGAGCAGTTCTTC. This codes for CASSLAGRSYNEQFF.

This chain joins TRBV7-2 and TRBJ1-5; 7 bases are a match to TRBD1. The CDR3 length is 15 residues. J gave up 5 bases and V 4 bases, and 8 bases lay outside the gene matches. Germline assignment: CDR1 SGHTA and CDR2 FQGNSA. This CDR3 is CASSSQGVRYQPQHF. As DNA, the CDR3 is TGTGCCAGCAGCTCCCAGGGGGTAAGGTATCAGCCCCAGCATTTT.

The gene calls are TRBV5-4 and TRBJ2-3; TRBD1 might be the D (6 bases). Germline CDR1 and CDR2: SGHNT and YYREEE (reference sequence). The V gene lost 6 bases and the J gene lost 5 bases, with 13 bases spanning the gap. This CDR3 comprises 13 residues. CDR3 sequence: CASTDLGGDTQYF. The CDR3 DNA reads TGTGCCAGCACCGATCTAGGGGGAGATACGCAGTATTTT.

For the CDR3, the DNA is TGTGCCAGCAATGACGGGGGGGGCACTGAAGCTTTCTTT. Its translation: CASNDGGGTEAFF. V gene TRBV9 combines with J gene TRBJ1-1; TRBD1 is a possible D gene (5 bases). Germline V lookup: CDR1 SGDLS, CDR2 YYNGEE. Trimming pared 6 bases from V and 4 bases from J, leaving 13 bases between. CDR3 length equals 13 residues.

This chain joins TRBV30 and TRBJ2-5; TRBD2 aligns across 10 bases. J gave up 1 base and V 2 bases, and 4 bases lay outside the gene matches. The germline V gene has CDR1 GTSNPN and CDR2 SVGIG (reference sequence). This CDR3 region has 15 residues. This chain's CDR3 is CAWSHGLAAQETQYF. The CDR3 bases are TGTGCCTGGAGTCATGGACTAGCGGCCCAAGAGACCCAGTACTTC. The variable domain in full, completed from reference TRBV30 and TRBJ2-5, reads SQTIHQWPATLVQPVGSPLSLECTVEGTSNPNLYWYRQAAGRGLQLLFYSVGIGQISSEVPQNLSASRPQDRQFILSSKKLLLSDSGFYLCAWSHGLAAQETQYFGPGTRLLVL.

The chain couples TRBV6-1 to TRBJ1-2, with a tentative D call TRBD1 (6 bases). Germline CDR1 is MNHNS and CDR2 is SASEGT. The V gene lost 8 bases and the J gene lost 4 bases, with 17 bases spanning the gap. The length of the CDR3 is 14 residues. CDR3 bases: TGTGCCAGCGGCAACAACCAGGGGTTCTATGGCTACACCTTC. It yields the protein CASGNNQGFYGYTF.

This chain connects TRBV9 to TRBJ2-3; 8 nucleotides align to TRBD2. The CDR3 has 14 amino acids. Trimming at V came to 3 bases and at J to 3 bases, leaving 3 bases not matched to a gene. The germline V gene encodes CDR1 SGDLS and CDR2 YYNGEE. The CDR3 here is CASSAGGWTDTQYF. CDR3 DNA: TGTGCCAGCAGCGCGGGGGGGTGGACAGATACGCAGTATTTT.

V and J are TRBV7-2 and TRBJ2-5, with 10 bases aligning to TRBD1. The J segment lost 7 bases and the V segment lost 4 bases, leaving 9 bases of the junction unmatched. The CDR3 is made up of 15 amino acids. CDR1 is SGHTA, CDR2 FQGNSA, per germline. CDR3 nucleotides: TGTGCCAGCAGCTCCCTCCGGGACAGGGGCTCGACCCAGTACTTC. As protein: CASSSLRDRGSTQYF.

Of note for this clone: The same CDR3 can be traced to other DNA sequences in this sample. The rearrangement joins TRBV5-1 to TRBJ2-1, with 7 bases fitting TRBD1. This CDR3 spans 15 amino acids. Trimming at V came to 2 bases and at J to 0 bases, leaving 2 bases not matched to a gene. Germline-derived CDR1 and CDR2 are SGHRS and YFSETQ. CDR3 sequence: CASSLQGSSYNEQFF. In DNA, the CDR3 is TGCGCCAGCAGCTTACAGGGGAGCTCCTACAATGAGCAGTTCTTC. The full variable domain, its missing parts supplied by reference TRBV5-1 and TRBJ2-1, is KAGVTQTPRYLIKTRGQQVTLSCSPISGHRSVSWYQQTPGQGLQFLFEYFSETQRNKGNFPGRFSGRQFSNSRSEMNVSTLELGDSALYLCASSLQGSSYNEQFFGPGTRLTVL.

The CDR3 loop reads CASRRTGLNSYTF. CDR3 nucleotides: TGTGCCAGCAGACGGACAGGTTTAAATAGCTACACCTTC. This chain links TRBV5-4 with TRBJ1-2; 7 bases agree with TRBD1. V dropped 5 bases and J dropped 9; count of bases not matched to a gene: 10. This CDR3 contains 13 residues. Germline CDR1 is SGHNT and CDR2 is YYREEE (reference sequence).

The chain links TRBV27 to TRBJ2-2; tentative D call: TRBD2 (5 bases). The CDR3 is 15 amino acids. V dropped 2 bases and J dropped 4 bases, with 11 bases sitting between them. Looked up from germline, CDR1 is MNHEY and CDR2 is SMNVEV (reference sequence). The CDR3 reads CASSLNAGPTGELFF. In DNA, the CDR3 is TGTGCCAGCAGTTTAAACGCGGGCCCCACCGGGGAGCTGTTTTTT.

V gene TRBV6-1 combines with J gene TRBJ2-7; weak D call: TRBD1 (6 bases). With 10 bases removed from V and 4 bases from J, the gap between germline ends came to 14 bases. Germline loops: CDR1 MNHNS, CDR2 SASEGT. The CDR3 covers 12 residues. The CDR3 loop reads CATSGVAYEQYF. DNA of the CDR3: TGTGCCACTTCAGGGGTCGCTTACGAGCAGTACTTC.

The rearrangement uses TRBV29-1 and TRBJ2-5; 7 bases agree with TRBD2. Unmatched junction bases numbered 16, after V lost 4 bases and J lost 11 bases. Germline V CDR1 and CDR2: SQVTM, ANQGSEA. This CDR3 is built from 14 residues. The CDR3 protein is CSVVSGRGLREQYF. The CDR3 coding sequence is TGCAGCGTTGTCTCAGGGAGGGGCCTTCGGGAGCAGTACTTC.